Each of the 16 T cell receptor beta chains below was sequenced from the same sample in a study of CD8 T cells in ankylosing spondylitis. TCRdb recomputed calls from the 5' RACE reads with MiXCR, one row per CDR3 protein. The top ten clones hold less than 3% of a sample with about 250,000 distinct CDR3 sequences, about 11% of them seen once. Sequenced material: blood, either unsorted or a sorted T cell fraction (not recorded which). The receptors originated from a male donor with ankylosing spondylitis or in good health (not recorded which).

This clonotype was seen at least ten times. The chain joins TRBV20-1 to TRBJ2-7; 13 bases line up with TRBD2. V trimming: 6 bases; J trimming: 6 bases; junction bases outside the gene matches: 11. Germline V gene data show CDR1 as DFQATT and CDR2 as SNEGSKA (reference sequence). The CDR3 consists of 15 residues. CDR3 coding DNA: TGCAGTGCCCCCCGGACTAGCGGGAGTCGGTCCGAGCAGTACTTC. Amino acid sequence: CSAPRTSGSRSEQYF.

About this clonotype itself: Its ends do not fully match the called genes, so a read error is possible. The chain uses TRBV3-1 and TRBJ2-3, with D perhaps matching TRBD2 (6 bases). This CDR3 has 17 amino acids. Per germline, CDR1 LGHDT and CDR2 YNNKEL (reference sequence). As DNA, the CDR3 is TGTGCCACCAGCAAGCATGTAGGCGGGACCCTCACAGATACGCAGTATTTT. Its protein is CATSKHVGGTLTDTQYF.

The sample holds many counts of this clonotype. The V and J genes are TRBV6-5 and TRBJ2-7; 7 positions agree with TRBD2. CDR1 is MNHEY, CDR2 SVGAGI, per germline. Trimming cost V 0 bases and J 5 bases; bases outside gene matches: 10. This CDR3 spans 16 amino acids. This CDR3 reads CASSYSRLAGVHEQYF. CDR3 coding DNA: TGTGCCAGCAGTTACTCAAGGTTGGCGGGAGTTCACGAGCAGTACTTC.

The rearrangement links TRBV12-3 or TRBV12-4 to TRBJ2-3; D may correspond to TRBD1 or TRBD2 (5 bases each). V was pared by 4 bases and J by 4 bases, with 15 bases between. CDR3 length: 15 residues. The CDR3 bases are TGTGCCAGCAGTTCGGGGCCCCTTGGCGCAGATACGCAGTATTTT. It codes for CASSSGPLGADTQYF.

This clonotype was seen repeatedly, ten times or more. This chain joins TRBV20-1 and TRBJ2-5; D call uncertain. This CDR3 comprises 14 residues. Germline V gives CDR1 DFQATT, CDR2 SNEGSKA (reference sequence). V was cut by 5 bases and J by 2 bases, with 15 bases left in between. The CDR3 nucleotides read TGCAGTGCTGGACCGATATTAGCTCAAGAGACCCAGTACTTC. It codes for CSAGPILAQETQYF.

This clonotype occurred many times. The CDR3 loop is CASSLERGRTYEQYF. The CDR3 DNA sequence: TGTGCCAGCAGCTTAGAGAGGGGAAGGACCTACGAGCAGTACTTC. The chain carries TRBV7-2 and TRBJ2-7; perhaps D is TRBD1 or TRBD2 (5 bases each). CDR1 and CDR2 (germline): SGHTA, FQGNSA. The CDR3 sequence is 15 residues long. Trimming left V 1 base short and J 2 bases short, with 12 bases between.

The gene calls are TRBV12-3 or TRBV12-4 and TRBJ2-5; TRBD1 matches at 10 bases. The CDR3 runs 16 residues. V dropped 5 bases and J dropped 5; count of bases not matched to a gene: 11. The CDR3, as DNA: TGTGCCAGCAGTGCCGGCGACAGGGGGCCGCGGGAGACCCAGTACTTC. Protein sequence: CASSAGDRGPRETQYF.

Only a few counts were recorded for this clonotype. The chain couples TRBV20-1 to TRBJ2-7; 7 bases fit TRBD1. The germline V gene encodes CDR1 DFQATT and CDR2 SNEGSKA (reference sequence). CDR3 length equals 14 residues. V shed 2 bases and J 4 bases; nucleotides not matched to a gene: 8. CDR3 in amino acids: CSARKRTGPYEQYF. CDR3 sequence (DNA): TGCAGTGCTAGAAAACGGACAGGTCCATACGAGCAGTACTTC.

The chain employs TRBV19 and TRBJ1-2; D not resolved. The CDR3 runs to 13 residues. The V end lost 7 bases, the J end lost 4 bases, and 13 bases lay between the germline ends. Germline V CDR1 and CDR2: LNHDA, SQIVND (reference sequence). The CDR3 sequence is CASNRPQTYGYTF. The CDR3 DNA is TGTGCCAGTAATCGGCCACAGACCTATGGCTACACCTTC.

This clonotype was picked up many times. The gene calls are TRBV10-3 and TRBJ1-2; unclear D gene. V gave up 3 bases and J gave up 0 bases, with 14 bases separating them. The V gene's germline CDR1 is ENHRY and CDR2 SYGVKD. The CDR3 spans 16 residues. The CDR3, as DNA: TGTGCCATCAGTGAAGGGTCAGTGGATCCTAACTATGGCTACACCTTC. Amino acids: CAISEGSVDPNYGYTF.

This clonotype was seen ten or more times. The chain uses TRBV5-1 and TRBJ2-1; either TRBD1 or TRBD2 may supply D (6 bases each). Trimming pared 5 bases from V and 8 bases from J, leaving 11 bases between. The CDR3 length is 12 residues. Germline V gives CDR1 SGHRS, CDR2 YFSETQ. The CDR3 region has the DNA TGCGCCAGCAGAACGGAGGGGGATGAGCAGTTCTTC. This translates into CASRTEGDEQFF.

The V and J genes are TRBV29-1 and TRBJ2-3; possible D gene TRBD2, 5 bases. V lost 6 bases and J lost 2, with 15 bases in between. This CDR3 contains 14 residues. Germline CDR1 and CDR2: SQVTM and ANQGSEA. The CDR3 sequence is CSVITGGPTDTQYF. CDR3 nucleotides: TGCAGCGTCATAACGGGCGGGCCCACAGATACGCAGTATTTT.

This clonotype was found many times. CDR3 residues: CASSQDLAGGFTGELFF. CDR3 DNA: TGTGCCAGCAGCCAAGATCTAGCGGGAGGGTTCACCGGGGAGCTGTTTTTT. V and J are TRBV4-2 and TRBJ2-2, with TRBD2 matching over 12 bases. Per germline, CDR1 LGHNA and CDR2 YNFKEQ. V was pared by 0 bases and J by 4 bases, with 3 bases of the junction left unmatched. This CDR3 contains 17 residues.

This clonotype showed up many times. This rearrangement joins TRBV3-1 to TRBJ2-7, with D possibly called TRBD1 or TRBD2 (6 bases each). CDR3 length: 14 amino acids. CDR1 and CDR2 from the germline V gene are LGHDT and YNNKEL (reference sequence). V dropped 5 bases and J dropped 4 bases, with 15 bases sitting between them. DNA of the CDR3: TGTGCCAGCAGCTACGGGGGCCACACTTACGAGCAGTACTTC. Translated, it gives CASSYGGHTYEQYF.

This clonotype was detected many times. The rearrangement joins TRBV5-1 to TRBJ1-2, with a weak D call TRBD1 (6 bases). In germline, CDR1 is SGHRS, CDR2 YFSETQ. V was cut by 5 bases and J by 3 bases, with 17 bases left in between. The CDR3 runs to 15 residues. The DNA of the CDR3 is TGCGCCAGCAGAGCGGGGGGCGAGGTCTACTATGGCTACACCTTC. It specifies CASRAGGEVYYGYTF.

This clonotype has a count of ten or more. This chain joins TRBV12-3 or TRBV12-4 and TRBJ1-4, with D possibly matching TRBD1 (6 bases). The CDR3 loop spans 14 amino acids. Trimming stripped 6 bases from V and 8 bases from J, with 16 bases between. As DNA, the CDR3 is TGTGCCAGCAGGGGACACCTCCCAGGGGAAAAACTGTTTTTT. Encoded protein: CASRGHLPGEKLFF.